One sample yielded the 22 T cell receptor beta chains listed below, sequenced in a study of shared clonotypes between healthy human individuals. Naive-designated CD8 cells lacked CD45RO, were positively enriched for CCR7, and omitted terminally differentiated effector memory CD45RA+ cells. The method was immunoSEQ multiplex PCR; TCRdb's version includes in-frame clones alone and lacks a portion of them. Of around 700,000 clones detected, 90% to 95% appear once; the ten largest clones hold approximately 24%. Sequenced material: naive CD8+ T cells sorted from blood. The source of these receptors is a man under 40 in good health.

The chain recombines TRBV9 with TRBJ1-2; D unresolved. Between the trimmed V and J ends, which lost 2 bases and 5 bases, there was a span of 19 bases. Germline CDR1 and CDR2: SGDLS and YYNGEE. CDR3 size: 16 residues. The CDR3 spells CASSVAPTVKRYGYTF. In nucleotides, the CDR3 is TGTGCCAGCAGCGTTGCCCCGACGGTCAAGAGGTATGGCTACACCTTC.

The chain couples TRBV10-3 to TRBJ1-5; a possible D gene is TRBD1 (5 bases). Germline CDR1 and CDR2: ENHRY and SYGVKD. With 5 bases removed from V and 2 bases from J, the gap between germline ends came to 19 bases. CDR3 length equals 17 residues. DNA of the CDR3: TGTGCCATCAGTCCCCTAAACGTAGGGGACGGCAATCAGCCCCAGCATTTT. Its translation is CAISPLNVGDGNQPQHF.

This chain connects TRBV29-1 to TRBJ1-1, with D unclear. The germline V and J ends were trimmed by 2 bases and 4 bases, with 11 bases remaining between them. The CDR3 has 13 residues. The V gene's germline CDR1 is SQVTM and CDR2 ANQGSEA. CDR3 bases: TGCAGCGTTGAAAGACATGACGCCACTGAAGCTTTCTTT. Translation gives CSVERHDATEAFF.

The V call is TRBV14, the J call TRBJ2-3; 8 bases match TRBD2. V lost 4 bases, J lost 0 bases, and 0 bases stayed unmatched. CDR1 and CDR2 from the germline V gene are SGHDN and FVKESK. The CDR3 runs 14 residues. CDR3 bases: TGTGCCAGCAGCCTAGCGGGGAGCACAGATACGCAGTATTTT. Its protein is CASSLAGSTDTQYF.

Comments on this clone: Other nucleotide sequences from this sample produce the same CDR3. The chain is built from TRBV5-4 and TRBJ2-7; D might be TRBD2 (6 bases). The V end was cut by 2 bases, the J end by 4 bases, with 7 bases between. The CDR3 extends over 12 amino acids. CDR1 is SGHNT and CDR2 is YYREEE in the germline V gene (reference sequence). DNA of the CDR3: TGTGCCAGCAGCTTCCGGGGGTACGAGCAGTACTTC. Translated: CASSFRGYEQYF.

J is TRBJ2-5 and V is TRBV12-2; no check of the table's D call, TRBD1, against the DNA was made. TRBV12-2 is termed a pseudogene. This CDR3 contains 15 residues. CDR3 DNA: TGTGCAAGTCGCTTAGTGCGGGGACAGCAAGAGACCCAGTACTTC. Translated: CASRLVRGQQETQYF.

CDR3 loop: CATSRDQKNIQYF. The DNA for the CDR3 is TGTGCCACCAGCAGAGATCAGAAAAACATTCAGTACTTC. The chain is built from TRBV15 and TRBJ2-4, with unresolved D. Germline V gene sequence: CDR1 LNHNV, CDR2 YYDKDF (reference sequence). This CDR3 contains 13 residues. Trimming removed 0 bases from V and 4 bases from J, with 4 bases in between. The entire variable domain, with the rest obtained from reference TRBV15 and TRBJ2-4, is as follows: DAMVIQNPRYQVTQFGKPVTLSCSQTLNHNVMYWYQQKSSQAPKLLFHYYDKDFNNEADTPDNFQSRRPNTSFCFLDIRSPGLGDTAMYLCATSRDQKNIQYFGAGTRLSVL.

CDR3 amino acids: CASSLGLGASSYNEQFF. The CDR3 nucleotides read TGCGCCAGCAGCTTGGGTCTGGGGGCAAGCTCCTACAATGAGCAGTTCTTC. The V gene is TRBV5-1, the J gene TRBJ2-1, with D perhaps matching TRBD1 (6 bases). Trimming shortened V by 0 bases and J by 0 bases, and 13 bases separated the two germline ends. The CDR3 runs 17 residues. CDR1 SGHRS and CDR2 YFSETQ come from the germline V gene.

This chain joins TRBV28 and TRBJ1-1; D remains ambiguous. The CDR3 is 13 amino acids. Germline V lookup: CDR1 MDHEN, CDR2 SYDVKM. Here the CDR3 reads CAGIGRMGTEAFF. The CDR3 DNA sequence: TGTGCAGGCATCGGGAGGATGGGCACTGAAGCTTTCTTT.

The CDR3 is CARSLDSGTSGRAIPVVQFF. The CDR3 bases are TGTGCCAGAAGCTTAGATTCCGGGACTAGCGGGAGGGCCATCCCGGTCGTGCAGTTCTTC. The chain employs TRBV7-5 and TRBJ2-1; the table's D call of TRBD2 was not tested on the DNA. TRBV7-5 is a pseudogene segment. The length of the CDR3 is 20 residues.

The J gene is TRBJ2-2, the V gene TRBV5-4; possible D gene TRBD2, 6 bases. The V gene's germline CDR1 is SGHNT and CDR2 YYREEE (reference sequence). V lost 3 bases and J 5 bases, leaving 17 bases between the germline ends. CDR3 length: 16 amino acids. In DNA form, the CDR3 reads TGTGCCAGCAGCTCCCGGCGGGAATTAGGTACCGGGGAGCTGTTTTTT. Its translation: CASSSRRELGTGELFF.

The chain combines TRBV6-1 with TRBJ1-5, with no clear D. This CDR3 has 15 amino acids. The V gene lost 3 bases and the J gene lost 0 bases, with 9 bases spanning the gap. Germline V gives CDR1 MNHNS, CDR2 SASEGT. DNA of the CDR3: TGTGCCAGCAGTGAGTTTCAGTATAGCAATCAGCCCCAGCATTTT. Encoded protein: CASSEFQYSNQPQHF.

V gene TRBV7-3 combines with J gene TRBJ2-5; 16 positions agree with TRBD2. The CDR3 length is 17 residues. Germline trimming cut 3 bases from V and 2 bases from J; bases unmatched to any gene: 3. Germline CDR1 SGHTA, CDR2 FQGTGA. CDR3 sequence reads: CASSLGLAGGQQETQYF. CDR3 coding DNA: TGTGCCAGCAGCTTGGGACTAGCGGGAGGGCAGCAAGAGACCCAGTACTTC.

Remarks on this clone: Additional DNA sequences in this sample encode the identical CDR3. The chain recombines TRBV5-6 with TRBJ2-7; D remains ambiguous. CDR3 length: 12 amino acids. The germline V gene encodes CDR1 SGHDT and CDR2 YYEEEE. Trimming removed 3 bases at V and 0 bases at J, with 4 bases between. CDR3 loop: CASSWDSYEQYF. The CDR3 DNA reads TGTGCCAGCAGCTGGGACTCCTACGAGCAGTACTTC.

V usage is TRBV9 and J usage is TRBJ2-3; D might be TRBD2 (6 bases). The V end lost 6 bases, the J end lost 2 bases, and 19 bases lay between the germline ends. There are 16 residues in the CDR3. Per the germline V gene, CDR1 is SGDLS and CDR2 is YYNGEE. The CDR3 spells CASKVAATYITDTQYF. CDR3 DNA: TGTGCCAGCAAGGTAGCGGCCACTTACATCACAGATACGCAGTATTTT.

This clone was recorded only once. The genes are TRBV29-1 and TRBJ2-7, with 8 bases aligning to TRBD2. With 6 bases clipped from V and 4 bases from J, the junction kept 8 bases outside the gene matches. CDR1 SQVTM and CDR2 ANQGSEA come from the germline V gene. The CDR3 runs to 13 residues. This CDR3 reads CSVGSGSRYEQYF. CDR3 in DNA: TGCAGCGTGGGGAGCGGGAGTAGGTACGAGCAGTACTTC.

J is TRBJ2-3 and V is TRBV2; 11 positions agree with TRBD2. This CDR3 comprises 16 residues. V lost 10 bases to trimming and J lost 0 bases; unmatched junction nucleotides: 9. Germline V gives CDR1 SNHLY, CDR2 FYNNEI. The CDR3 spells CATGTSGLFSTDTQYF. The CDR3 DNA is TGTGCCACAGGGACTAGCGGACTCTTTAGCACAGATACGCAGTATTTT.

The chain recombines TRBV30 with TRBJ1-1; D perhaps matches TRBD1 (5 bases). The V end was cut by 2 bases, the J end by 1 base, with 8 bases between. Germline lookup yields CDR1 GTSNPN and CDR2 SVGIG (reference sequence). The CDR3 has 13 residues. CDR3 residues: CAWSKGTNTEAFF. CDR3 sequence (DNA): TGTGCCTGGAGTAAGGGGACGAACACTGAAGCTTTCTTT.

On this clone itself: A much larger clone is a single base away; this may be a read error. The chain combines TRBV7-9 with TRBJ1-5; no clear D gene. V lost 3 bases, J lost 5 bases, and 5 bases lay in between. In germline, CDR1 is SEHNR, CDR2 FQNEAQ (reference sequence). The CDR3 loop spans 12 amino acids. CDR3 residues: CASSFLDQPQHF. The CDR3 DNA is TGTGCCAGCAGCTTTCTGGATCAGCCCCAGCATTTT. Combining the CDR3 with reference TRBV7-9 and TRBJ1-5 gives the whole variable domain DTGVSQNPRHKITKRGQNVTFRCDPISEHNRLYWYRQTLGQGPEFLTYFQNEAQLEKSRLLSDRFSAERPKGSFSTLEIQRTEQGDSAMYLCASSFLDQPQHFGDGTRLSIL.

The chain joins TRBV9 to TRBJ2-5; D perhaps matches TRBD1 (6 bases). This CDR3 is built from 17 residues. Deletions cut 0 bases from V and 0 bases from J, with 15 bases between. Germline CDR1 SGDLS, CDR2 YYNGEE. The DNA for the CDR3 is TGTGCCAGCAGCGTAGGGGCACAGGGTTCCCACCAAGAGACCCAGTACTTC. Its translation is CASSVGAQGSHQETQYF.

The chain employs TRBV15 and TRBJ2-5; weak D call: TRBD1 (5 bases). The CDR3 spans 14 residues. The V end lost 4 bases, the J end lost 1 base, and 10 bases lay between the germline ends. Germline CDR1 is LNHNV and CDR2 is YYDKDF (reference sequence). For the CDR3, the DNA is TGTGCCACCAGCACTCGGACAAGCCAAGAGACCCAGTACTTC. Residues: CATSTRTSQETQYF.

The rearrangement joins TRBV28 to TRBJ2-7; 8 bases agree with TRBD2. Germline CDR1 reads MDHEN; CDR2 reads SYDVKM. The ends lost 6 bases at V and 2 bases at J; junction bases unmatched: 12. CDR3 length: 16 amino acids. The CDR3: CASRPTVAGRAYEQYF. The DNA of the CDR3 is TGTGCCAGCAGACCGACGGTAGCGGGGAGAGCCTACGAGCAGTACTTC.